In this sample, the clone carrying this TCR beta chain turned up a few times. Using immunoSEQ multiplex PCR, the repertoire was profiled, and TCRdb retains in-frame clones only, with some absent. Of 350,000 or so clones in the sample, around 86% were seen once. Per the germline V gene, CDR1 is SGHDT and CDR2 is YYEEEE. J was trimmed by 4 bases and V by 5 bases; bases with no gene match: 4. The CDR3 sequence is 13 residues long. This entry belongs to a study of blood T cell repertoires in COVID-19. Enrolled through a virtual design, the participants were between about 18 and 100 years of age and came from some 25 US areas. Clinical history as reported by participants underpinned cohort assignment.

The V gene is TRBV5-6, the J gene TRBJ1-1; TRBD1 aligns across 8 bases. The sample was PBMCs or T cells enriched from blood (not recorded which). This receptor was obtained from a woman aged 40 to 50 with acute COVID-19. This CDR3 is CASSKQGGTEAFF. In DNA, the CDR3 is TGTGCCAGCAGTAAACAGGGGGGCACTGAAGCTTTCTTT.